The 19 T cell receptor beta chains presented below share a single source sample, sequenced in a study of cytomegalovirus exposure and HLA in healthy donors. In the PCR, 60 Vbeta and 13 Jbeta primers were used. Profiling relied on immunoSEQ multiplex PCR, and the TCRdb table lists in-frame clones only, not all of them. The table records over 110,000 clones, 65% to 85% of them present only once. Sequencing was carried out using PBMCs. Source of these receptors: a male donor in good health and CMV-seronegative.

The chain has TRBV2 and TRBJ2-1, with 7 bases aligning to TRBD2. J lost 8 bases, V lost 5 bases, and 9 bases had no gene match. Germline loops: CDR1 SNHLY, CDR2 FYNNEI. The CDR3 runs to 14 residues. The CDR3 nucleotides read TGTGCCAGCAGTCAAGGACTAGGCGCGGATGAGCAGTTCTTC. Translating it yields CASSQGLGADEQFF.

This chain joins TRBV4-3 and TRBJ2-3, with TRBD2 as a possible D gene (5 bases). Deletions cut 2 bases from V and 4 bases from J, with 10 bases between. Germline V CDR1 and CDR2: LGHNA, YSLEER. The CDR3 loop spans 14 amino acids. The CDR3, as DNA: TGCGCCAGCAGCCAACGGGAATCCCCAGATACGCAGTATTTT. Encoded protein: CASSQRESPDTQYF.

This clone was observed a single time. The V gene is TRBV5-6, the J gene TRBJ2-1; TRBD2 matches 8 bases. With V trimmed by 3 bases and J by 15 bases, 8 bases remained unmatched. The germline gives CDR1 SGHDT, CDR2 YYEEEE. The CDR3 is 12 residues long. The CDR3 sequence is CASSSGLAGLFF. CDR3 bases: TGTGCCAGCAGCTCCGGACTAGCCGGCTTGTTCTTC.

This chain joins TRBV2 and TRBJ2-3; perhaps TRBD2 as D (5 bases). Deletions cut 3 bases from V and 7 bases from J, with 17 bases between. The CDR3 extends over 15 amino acids. Per the germline V gene, CDR1 is SNHLY and CDR2 is FYNNEI. The CDR3 loop reads CASSDRLMGRYTQYF. CDR3 sequence (DNA): TGTGCCAGCAGTGATAGACTAATGGGAAGGTATACGCAGTATTTT.

J is TRBJ2-1 and V is TRBV6-1; D not resolved. The CDR3 extends over 16 amino acids. Between the trimmed V and J ends, which lost 3 bases and 5 bases, there was a span of 17 bases. Germline V gene sequence: CDR1 MNHNS, CDR2 SASEGT. CDR3 nucleotide sequence: TGTGCCAGCAGTGATTCCGCTAGTGCGTCCCACAATGAGCAGTTCTTC. The encoded protein is CASSDSASASHNEQFF.

The chain combines TRBV4-3 with TRBJ2-1, with TRBD1 identical over 7 bases. V lost 6 bases, J lost 3 bases, and 11 bases stayed unmatched. The length of the CDR3 is 16 residues. Germline CDR1 is LGHNA and CDR2 is YSLEER. CDR3 DNA sequence: TGCGCCAGCAGACGAACCCTACAGGGGCTCTACAATGAGCAGTTCTTC. The encoded protein is CASRRTLQGLYNEQFF.

The CDR3 here is CASSLVAGVPTDTQYF. CDR3 sequence (DNA): TGTGCCAGCAGTTTAGTAGCGGGAGTCCCAACAGATACGCAGTATTTT. The chain joins TRBV27 to TRBJ2-3, with TRBD2 matching over 9 bases. V trimming: 2 bases; J trimming: 3 bases; junction bases outside the gene matches: 6. Germline CDR1 reads MNHEY; CDR2 reads SMNVEV (reference sequence). This CDR3 contains 16 residues.

This chain connects TRBV4-1 to TRBJ1-5, with D possibly TRBD1 on 5 matching bases. Germline CDR1 and CDR2: MGHRA and YSYEKL. Trimming stripped 3 bases from V and 0 bases from J, with 6 bases between. This CDR3 comprises 14 residues. The CDR3 spells CASSQTVSNQPQHF. The CDR3 bases are TGCGCCAGCAGCCAGACAGTTAGCAATCAGCCCCAGCATTTT.

The V gene is TRBV15, the J gene TRBJ2-5; unclear D gene. The germline CDR1 and CDR2 sequences are LNHNV and YYDKDF (reference sequence). The CDR3 has 15 amino acids. V dropped 0 bases and J dropped 1 base, with 9 bases sitting between them. The CDR3, as DNA: TGTGCCACCAGCAGAGATAAGGCGGTCCAAGAGACCCAGTACTTC. Amino acids: CATSRDKAVQETQYF.

This chain joins TRBV30 and TRBJ2-1; 7 bases are a match to TRBD1. V trimming: 8 bases; J trimming: 0 bases; junction bases outside the gene matches: 10. The germline gives CDR1 GTSNPN, CDR2 SVGIG (reference sequence). CDR3 size: 15 residues. The CDR3 spells CAQGERSSSYNEQFF. In DNA form, the CDR3 reads TGTGCCCAGGGGGAGCGGAGCAGCTCCTACAATGAGCAGTTCTTC.

This chain links TRBV27 with TRBJ2-1, with 10 bases lining up with TRBD2. This CDR3 comprises 16 residues. Germline lookup yields CDR1 MNHEY and CDR2 SMNVEV (reference sequence). V shed 4 bases and J 7 bases; nucleotides not matched to a gene: 10. The CDR3 DNA sequence: TGTGCCAGCAGTTCCCTAGCGGGAGCCAAGGGGAATGAGCAGTTCTTC. Its translation: CASSSLAGAKGNEQFF.

The V gene is TRBV27, the J gene TRBJ1-2; 7 nucleotides align to TRBD1. This CDR3 region has 14 residues. Trimming at V came to 3 bases and at J to 4 bases, leaving 5 bases not matched to a gene. The V gene's germline CDR1 is MNHEY and CDR2 SMNVEV (reference sequence). The CDR3, as DNA: TGTGCCAGCAGTTTGACAGGGCTGGGCTATGGCTACACCTTC. This gives the protein CASSLTGLGYGYTF.

This clone was seen only once. J is TRBJ2-3 and V is TRBV5-5; TRBD1 matches 8 bases. In germline, CDR1 is SGHKS, CDR2 YYEKEE (reference sequence). The CDR3 extends over 14 amino acids. V was clipped by 6 bases and J by 3 bases; unmatched bases: 6. The CDR3 coding sequence is TGTGCCAGCAACCCCCGACAGGGGACAGATACGCAGTATTTT. Its protein is CASNPRQGTDTQYF.

The chain has TRBV2 and TRBJ1-1; D is possibly TRBD1 (6 bases). V lost 6 bases and J lost 0, with 20 bases in between. This CDR3 comprises 17 residues. Germline CDR1 reads SNHLY; CDR2 reads FYNNEI. The CDR3 spells CASSTQKGGRLNTEAFF. For the CDR3, the DNA is TGTGCCAGCAGCACTCAAAAGGGGGGGCGCCTGAACACTGAAGCTTTCTTT.

The chain couples TRBV5-1 to TRBJ2-3; TRBD2 is a possible D gene (6 bases). V shed 5 bases and J shed 5 bases, with 12 bases lying between them. This CDR3 has 13 residues. The V gene's germline CDR1 is SGHRS and CDR2 YFSETQ. CDR3 protein: CASRTGVEDTQYF. The CDR3 DNA is TGCGCCAGCAGGACGGGAGTAGAAGATACGCAGTATTTT.

The chain links TRBV25-1 to TRBJ1-1; unclear D gene. Trimming pared 2 bases from V and 3 bases from J, leaving 13 bases between. The CDR3 contains 15 residues. Germline V gene lookup returns CDR1 MGHDK and CDR2 SYGVNS. In nucleotides, the CDR3 is TGTGCCAGCAGTGAACCCACCCGCGGGGACACTGAAGCTTTCTTT. Translating it yields CASSEPTRGDTEAFF.

This clone was recorded a few times. This chain connects TRBV5-5 to TRBJ1-1; perhaps TRBD1 as D (5 bases). CDR1 is SGHKS, CDR2 YYEKEE, per germline (reference sequence). Trimming took 0 bases from V and 10 from J, leaving 13 bases between them. This CDR3 region has 13 residues. The chain's CDR3 is CASSLEWGGRAFF. DNA of the CDR3: TGTGCCAGCAGCTTGGAGTGGGGGGGTCGAGCTTTCTTT.

CDR3 nucleotides: TGCGCCAGCAGCTTCAGTACAGGGGGCAGGTACGAGCAGTACTTC. Residues: CASSFSTGGRYEQYF. J is TRBJ2-7 and V is TRBV5-1; TRBD1 aligns across 9 bases. With 2 bases clipped from V and 4 bases from J, the junction kept 7 bases outside the gene matches. Looked up from germline, CDR1 is SGHRS and CDR2 is YFSETQ. CDR3 length: 15 residues.

V usage is TRBV27 and J usage is TRBJ1-2; 7 bases are shared with TRBD1. CDR1 MNHEY and CDR2 SMNVEV come from the germline V gene (reference sequence). The CDR3 is 14 amino acids. V shed 5 bases and J 4 bases; nucleotides not matched to a gene: 7. The CDR3 region is CASSPSDRVYGYTF. CDR3 coding DNA: TGTGCCAGCAGTCCCTCCGACAGGGTCTATGGCTACACCTTC.